This TCR beta chain was recorded in a study of response to subunit inactivated influenza vaccine. Germline loops: CDR1 SGHVS, CDR2 FQNEAQ. The V end lost 5 bases, the J end lost 0 bases, and 14 bases lay between the germline ends. The CDR3 extends over 16 amino acids. Of note for this clonotype: Its cognate antigen is unknown.

TCRdb passed the RT-PCR reads through MiXCR, listing each CDR3 protein once. The sample has approximately 480,000 distinct CDR3 sequences, 10% to 11% seen once. Notes on the study in general: There was a suggestion from the authors that each seasonal influenza vaccination recruits few new T cells.

The sample here was PBMCs from blood, taken 40 to 50 days after vaccination. The J gene is TRBJ2-1, the V gene TRBV7-8, with unresolved D. The clonotype comes from a man aged 50-60 years who received an inactivated influenza vaccine. CDR3 in amino acids: CASSRFSGGSYNEQFF. In DNA form, the CDR3 reads TGTGCCAGCAGCCGCTTCTCTGGCGGCTCCTACAATGAGCAGTTCTTC.